What follows are 9 T cell receptor beta chains derived from one specimen sequenced in a study of blood T cell repertoires in COVID-19. Clones were sequenced by immunoSEQ multiplex PCR, and TCRdb holds only the in-frame ones, with some missing. In the table there are 100,000 to 150,000 clones, under 85% of which are singletons. Sequencing used peripheral blood. The receptor source for this set is a man aged 55 to 69 with acute or convalescent COVID-19.

The rearrangement links TRBV4-1 to TRBJ1-3; D ambiguous. CDR1 and CDR2 from the germline V gene are MGHRA and YSYEKL. The CDR3 covers 17 residues. Trimming took 1 base from V and 3 from J, leaving 16 bases between them. CDR3 sequence reads: CASSQVDLGFLGNTIYF. The CDR3 DNA follows: TGCGCCAGCAGCCAAGTAGATCTCGGTTTTCTTGGAAACACCATATATTTT.

DNA for the CDR3: TGTGCCAGCAGCGTAGATGAGTTCTCACCCCTCCACTTT. This gives the protein CASSVDEFSPLHF. J is TRBJ1-6 and V is TRBV9; D gene ambiguous. The ends were cut back, 0 bases at V and 10 bases at J, with 8 bases in the middle. Germline V gene sequence: CDR1 SGDLS, CDR2 YYNGEE. The CDR3 runs 13 residues.

This sequence joins TRBV27 and TRBJ2-7; D may be TRBD1 (6 bases). Germline CDR1 MNHEY, CDR2 SMNVEV (reference sequence). The V gene lost 5 bases and the J gene lost 2 bases, with 16 bases spanning the gap. The CDR3 is made up of 15 amino acids. CDR3 DNA sequence: TGTGCCAGCAGTCCCGATGGGACATTGACCTACGAGCAGTACTTC. Its protein product is CASSPDGTLTYEQYF.

V is TRBV11-1 and J is TRBJ1-1; D not certain. Between the trimmed V and J ends, which lost 4 bases and 7 bases, there was a span of 16 bases. Germline CDR1 reads SGHAT; CDR2 reads FQDESV (reference sequence). The CDR3 is 14 amino acids. The CDR3 sequence is CASSSRRGEREAFF. CDR3 DNA: TGTGCCAGCAGCTCCCGAAGAGGAGAACGTGAAGCTTTCTTT.

The chain combines TRBV5-1 with TRBJ1-2, with 7 bases lining up with TRBD1. Germline lookup yields CDR1 SGHRS and CDR2 YFSETQ. V lost 0 bases and J lost 4; bases outside the gene matches: 6. The CDR3 runs 15 residues. The CDR3 protein is CASSLEAAGGYGYTF. CDR3 nucleotides: TGCGCCAGCAGCTTGGAGGCGGCAGGGGGCTATGGCTACACCTTC. Drawing the rest from reference TRBV5-1 and TRBJ1-2, the complete variable domain is KAGVTQTPRYLIKTRGQQVTLSCSPISGHRSVSWYQQTPGQGLQFLFEYFSETQRNKGNFPGRFSGRQFSNSRSEMNVSTLELGDSALYLCASSLEAAGGYGYTFGSGTRLTVV.

V is TRBV9 and J is TRBJ1-6; 7 bases align to TRBD1. Trimming took 2 bases from V and 0 from J; bases not matched to a gene: 5. The CDR3 contains 17 residues. Germline CDR1 is SGDLS and CDR2 is YYNGEE. The CDR3 loop is CASSVGQSLSYNSPLHF. The CDR3 DNA reads TGTGCCAGCAGCGTGGGACAGTCGCTCTCCTATAATTCACCCCTCCACTTT. Full variable domain (missing parts from reference TRBV9 and TRBJ1-6): DSGVTQTPKHLITATGQRVTLRCSPRSGDLSVYWYQQSLDQGLQFLIQYYNGEERAKGNILERFSAQQFPDLHSELNLSSLELGDSALYFCASSVGQSLSYNSPLHFGNGTRLTVT.

The chain links TRBV3-1 (or the pseudogene TRBV3-2) to TRBJ1-2; D ambiguous. This CDR3 has 12 amino acids. Trimming pared 0 bases from V and 8 bases from J, leaving 7 bases between. The germline CDR1 and CDR2 sequences are LGHDT and YNNKEL (reference sequence). The CDR3 spells CASSQDTRGYTF. The CDR3 nucleotides are TGTGCCAGCAGCCAAGATACAAGAGGCTACACCTTC.

This clone was seen only a few times. This chain uses TRBV2 with TRBJ1-5; no reliable D call. There are 16 residues in the CDR3. In germline, CDR1 is SNHLY, CDR2 FYNNEI. V was shortened by 6 bases and J by 0 bases, with 15 bases between the two germline ends. The CDR3 DNA reads as TGTGCCAGCAGCGCTCTGAGGATAAATAGCAATCAGCCCCAGCATTTT. It specifies CASSALRINSNQPQHF.

This clone was seen a few times. The J gene is TRBJ2-7, the V gene TRBV18; 7 bases are a match to TRBD2. Trimming removed 0 bases from V and 0 bases from J; junction bases left unmatched: 5. The CDR3 is made up of 16 amino acids. Germline V gene data show CDR1 as KGHSH and CDR2 as LQKENI. The DNA for the CDR3 is TGTGCCAGCTCACCACCGAGCGGGACGCGCTCCTACGAGCAGTACTTC. Protein: CASSPPSGTRSYEQYF.